This is a list of T cell receptor beta chains from one sample in a study of regulatory T cells in long-lasting Graves disease. Each CDR3 protein gets one entry after TCRdb re-called the multiplex PCR reads with MiXCR. The profile shows some 410,000 distinct CDR3 sequences, roughly 15% of them singletons. The sample also formed part of further work on T cells in Graves' hyperthyroidism and ophthalmopathy.

The sequences come from peripheral blood mononuclear cells (PBMCs), collected at new diagnosis, from a patient treated with antithyroid drugs. These receptors were obtained from a woman younger than 45 with Graves disease. Both conserved end residues are part of each CDR3. Each record gives: clone size, D gene, J gene, V gene, CDR3 DNA, CDR3 protein. D genes are given only for firm matches. Expanded clones are given a class, and other clones once, few, many or no size at all.

few TRBD2 TRBJ2-1 TRBV5-4 TGTGCCAGCAGCTCTGGACTAGTGGGGTCCTACAATGAGCAGTTCTTC CASSSGLVGSYNEQFF
many TRBD2 TRBJ2-7 TRBV25-1 TGTGCCAGCAGTGTCCTAGCGGGAGACCACGAGCAGTACTTC CASSVLAGDHEQYF
many TRBD2 TRBJ2-1 TRBV5-1 TGCGCCAGCAGCGGGGGGACTAGCAGAACCTACAATGAGCAGTTCTTC CASSGGTSRTYNEQFF
. TRBD1 TRBJ2-6 TRBV4-3 TGCGCCAGCAGCCAAGATAGAGTTGGGACAGGGGCTGGTGGGGCCAACGTCCTGACTTTC CASSQDRVGTGAGGANVLTF
many . TRBJ2-7 TRBV5-1 TGCGCCAGCAGCAACCCACAGGGAACGATCTACGAGCAGTACTTC CASSNPQGTIYEQYF
many . TRBJ2-3 TRBV3-1 TGTGCCAGCAGCCAAGCGGCCCTCACAGATACGCAGTATTTT CASSQAALTDTQYF
many . TRBJ1-3 TRBV20-1 TGCAGTGCTAGAGATCGGCCCGTTTCTGGAAACACCATATATTTT CSARDRPVSGNTIYF
many . TRBJ1-4 TRBV28 TGTGCCAGCAGCCGCCCTAGGGATGAAAAACTGTTTTTT CASSRPRDEKLFF
. . TRBJ2-2 TRBV4-1 TGCGCCAGCAGCCAAGAGTCGGGCGGGCGATACGCGAACACCGGGGAGCTGTTTTTT CASSQESGGRYANTGELFF
many TRBD2 TRBJ2-1 TRBV7-6 TGTGCCAGCAGCTTAGGGCGGGGGACTAGCGGGATTGATGAGCAGTTCTTC CASSLGRGTSGIDEQFF
. TRBD1 TRBJ2-7 TRBV5-1 TGCGCCAGCAGCTTGGCGACTGAGGGACAGGGCTACGAGCAGTACTTC CASSLATEGQGYEQYF
many . TRBJ2-1 TRBV28 TGTGCCAGCGGGGGGTCGGAGGTTTATGAGCAGTTCTTC CASGGSEVYEQFF
many . TRBJ2-1 TRBV20-1 TGCAGTGCTAGAGAAACGTCGAATGAGCAGTTCTTC CSARETSNEQFF
few TRBD2 TRBJ2-5 TRBV3-1 TGTGCCAGCAGCCCTGTTGGTGTAGCGGGAGCGGCCCAGTACTTC CASSPVGVAGAAQYF
. . TRBJ2-2 TRBV7-8 TGTGCCAGCAGCTTAGAAGGGGGACAAGGGAACACCGGGGAGCTGTTTTTT CASSLEGGQGNTGELFF
many TRBD1 TRBJ1-1 TRBV2 TGTGCCAGCAGTGAAGAGGGGGACAGGGGGAACATGAACACTGAAGCTTTCTTT CASSEEGDRGNMNTEAFF
few . TRBJ2-1 TRBV9 TGTGCCAGCAGCGTCCCCGGACTACACAATGAGCAGTTCTTC CASSVPGLHNEQFF
few . TRBJ2-1 TRBV20-1 TGCAGTGCTAGAGATCTCGAGACACTTCGCTACAATGAGCAGTTCTTC CSARDLETLRYNEQFF
many TRBD1 TRBJ2-1 TRBV20-1 TGCAGTGCTAGAGGCGGTCAGGGGGAGTTTCTAATAATCCCCTACAATGAGCAGTTCTTC CSARGGQGEFLIIPYNEQFF
many . TRBJ1-1 TRBV30 TGTGCCTGGAGTGTTCCCCCCCTGAGAACTGAAGCTTTCTTT CAWSVPPLRTEAFF
many . TRBJ2-1 TRBV2 TGTGCCAGCAAGGGGAGCTATGAGCAGTTCTTC CASKGSYEQFF
few . TRBJ2-7 TRBV4-3 TGCGCCAGCAGCCCGAGACCCGGCGACAGTACCGACGAGCAGTACTTC CASSPRPGDSTDEQYF
many TRBD2 TRBJ2-5 TRBV20-1 TGCAGTGCTAGAGCCCTCGATTTAGCGGGAGGGCCGGAGACCCAGTACTTC CSARALDLAGGPETQYF